A single sample is the source of the 8 T cell receptor beta chains below, sequenced in a study of T-cell reconstitution after alpha-beta-depleted transplantation in children. Library preparation (for TCRbeta) was performed with unique molecular identifiers. TCRdb analysed the PCR reads with MiXCR anew, one entry per CDR3 protein. The sample has around 410,000 distinct CDR3 sequences, 9.5% to 13% seen once. Sequencing used PBMCs from the stem cell graft donor, obtained from the stem cell graft. The receptors come from a human donor who donated a stem cell graft to a child with acute myeloid leukemia.

This clonotype was counted only a few times. This chain links TRBV7-3 with TRBJ2-5, with TRBD1 matching over 9 bases. Germline loops: CDR1 SGHTA, CDR2 FQGTGA. Losses at the gene ends were 0 bases for V and 1 base for J; bases not matched to a gene: 3. This CDR3 is built from 16 residues. CDR3 protein: CASSLTPDRGQETQYF. The CDR3 DNA follows: TGTGCCAGCAGCTTAACACCGGACAGGGGCCAAGAGACCCAGTACTTC.

This clonotype was recorded at least ten times. This chain joins TRBV12-3 or TRBV12-4 and TRBJ1-2; 7 bases fit TRBD1. Trimming took 6 bases from V and 5 from J; bases not matched to a gene: 3. The CDR3 runs 12 residues. For the CDR3, the DNA is TGTGCCAGCAGCCAGGGGGTGTATGGCTACACCTTC. Encoded protein: CASSQGVYGYTF.

The CDR3 reads CASSDSLHDRGGSPLHF. DNA for the CDR3: TGTGCCAGCAGCGACTCACTCCACGACAGGGGCGGTTCACCCCTCCACTTT. The chain joins TRBV13 to TRBJ1-6; 8 bases match TRBD1. Germline CDR1 and CDR2: PRHDT and FYEKMQ (reference sequence). The CDR3 is made up of 17 amino acids. The V gene end was trimmed by 5 bases and the J gene end by 9 bases; junction bases not matched to a gene: 15.

V and J are TRBV20-1 and TRBJ2-1; 8 bases fit TRBD1. Per germline, CDR1 DFQATT and CDR2 SNEGSKA (reference sequence). CDR3 length equals 14 residues. V lost 2 bases, J lost 5 bases, and 5 bases stayed unmatched. DNA for the CDR3: TGCAGTGCTAGATCGGGACAGGCCCACAATGAGCAGTTCTTC. It translates to CSARSGQAHNEQFF.

This clonotype was seen only a few times. The chain couples TRBV12-3 or TRBV12-4 to TRBJ1-5; tentatively, D is TRBD1 (6 bases). The CDR3 loop spans 13 amino acids. The V end was cut by 6 bases, the J end by 5 bases, with 11 bases between. CDR3 sequence reads: CASSGQQDQPQHF. The CDR3 DNA follows: TGTGCCAGCAGCGGACAGCAAGATCAGCCCCAGCATTTT.

Many counts were recorded for this clonotype. The J gene is TRBJ2-5, the V gene TRBV5-1; D is possibly TRBD2 (7 bases). This CDR3 has 15 residues. Trimming left V 0 bases short and J 2 bases short, with 11 bases between. Germline V gene sequence: CDR1 SGHRS, CDR2 YFSETQ. Here the CDR3 DNA reads TGCGCCAGCAGCTTGGCAAGGGGGGGACAAGAGACCCAGTACTTC. Translated, it gives CASSLARGGQETQYF.

This clonotype turned up a few times. Here the CDR3 reads CASSFRRYRERGQPQHF. DNA of the CDR3: TGTGCCAGCAGCTTCCGACGTTACAGGGAACGAGGTCAGCCCCAGCATTTT. This chain connects TRBV7-2 to TRBJ1-5; D perhaps matches TRBD1 (6 bases). Germline lookup yields CDR1 SGHTA and CDR2 FQGNSA. The length of the CDR3 is 17 residues. Between the trimmed V and J ends, which lost 3 bases and 6 bases, there was a span of 21 bases.

This clonotype was picked up many times. V gene TRBV12-3 or TRBV12-4 combines with J gene TRBJ1-6; D possibly corresponds to TRBD1 (6 bases). V lost 6 bases and J lost 4, with 10 bases in between. The CDR3 runs 14 residues. The CDR3 bases are TGTGCCAGCAGCCAGGGGTTGTATAATTCACCCCTCCACTTT. It is translated as CASSQGLYNSPLHF.